This T cell receptor (beta chain) was found in a study of Graves' ophthalmopathy and Graves' hyperthyroidism. This clonotype was observed at least ten times. Its specificity is not known. Trimming removed 5 bases from V and 7 bases from J, with 11 bases in between. The length of the CDR3 is 13 residues. Germline lookup yields CDR1 SGHVS and CDR2 FNYEAQ. Notes on the study in general: Ophthalmopathy versus stable hyperthyroidism: 13-signature model gave around 85% sensitivity, 75% to 82% specificity.

CDR3 regions of TCR beta were amplified from RNA transcripts. HTBI primers primed a first-round RT-PCR, and a second-round multiplex PCR followed. MiXCR, applied by TCRdb to the multiplex PCR reads, yields one record per CDR3 protein. Counted here are about 740,000 distinct CDR3 sequences, 40% occurring once; the ten biggest clones make up roughly 45%. The receptor was isolated from an adult man with Graves' ophthalmopathy. This sequence joins TRBV7-6 and TRBJ1-4, with D unresolved. Sequencing was performed on peripheral blood. CDR3 sequence (DNA): TGTGCCAGCAGCCCCCAGGCAGCTGAAAAACTGTTTTTT. Amino acid sequence: CASSPQAAEKLFF.